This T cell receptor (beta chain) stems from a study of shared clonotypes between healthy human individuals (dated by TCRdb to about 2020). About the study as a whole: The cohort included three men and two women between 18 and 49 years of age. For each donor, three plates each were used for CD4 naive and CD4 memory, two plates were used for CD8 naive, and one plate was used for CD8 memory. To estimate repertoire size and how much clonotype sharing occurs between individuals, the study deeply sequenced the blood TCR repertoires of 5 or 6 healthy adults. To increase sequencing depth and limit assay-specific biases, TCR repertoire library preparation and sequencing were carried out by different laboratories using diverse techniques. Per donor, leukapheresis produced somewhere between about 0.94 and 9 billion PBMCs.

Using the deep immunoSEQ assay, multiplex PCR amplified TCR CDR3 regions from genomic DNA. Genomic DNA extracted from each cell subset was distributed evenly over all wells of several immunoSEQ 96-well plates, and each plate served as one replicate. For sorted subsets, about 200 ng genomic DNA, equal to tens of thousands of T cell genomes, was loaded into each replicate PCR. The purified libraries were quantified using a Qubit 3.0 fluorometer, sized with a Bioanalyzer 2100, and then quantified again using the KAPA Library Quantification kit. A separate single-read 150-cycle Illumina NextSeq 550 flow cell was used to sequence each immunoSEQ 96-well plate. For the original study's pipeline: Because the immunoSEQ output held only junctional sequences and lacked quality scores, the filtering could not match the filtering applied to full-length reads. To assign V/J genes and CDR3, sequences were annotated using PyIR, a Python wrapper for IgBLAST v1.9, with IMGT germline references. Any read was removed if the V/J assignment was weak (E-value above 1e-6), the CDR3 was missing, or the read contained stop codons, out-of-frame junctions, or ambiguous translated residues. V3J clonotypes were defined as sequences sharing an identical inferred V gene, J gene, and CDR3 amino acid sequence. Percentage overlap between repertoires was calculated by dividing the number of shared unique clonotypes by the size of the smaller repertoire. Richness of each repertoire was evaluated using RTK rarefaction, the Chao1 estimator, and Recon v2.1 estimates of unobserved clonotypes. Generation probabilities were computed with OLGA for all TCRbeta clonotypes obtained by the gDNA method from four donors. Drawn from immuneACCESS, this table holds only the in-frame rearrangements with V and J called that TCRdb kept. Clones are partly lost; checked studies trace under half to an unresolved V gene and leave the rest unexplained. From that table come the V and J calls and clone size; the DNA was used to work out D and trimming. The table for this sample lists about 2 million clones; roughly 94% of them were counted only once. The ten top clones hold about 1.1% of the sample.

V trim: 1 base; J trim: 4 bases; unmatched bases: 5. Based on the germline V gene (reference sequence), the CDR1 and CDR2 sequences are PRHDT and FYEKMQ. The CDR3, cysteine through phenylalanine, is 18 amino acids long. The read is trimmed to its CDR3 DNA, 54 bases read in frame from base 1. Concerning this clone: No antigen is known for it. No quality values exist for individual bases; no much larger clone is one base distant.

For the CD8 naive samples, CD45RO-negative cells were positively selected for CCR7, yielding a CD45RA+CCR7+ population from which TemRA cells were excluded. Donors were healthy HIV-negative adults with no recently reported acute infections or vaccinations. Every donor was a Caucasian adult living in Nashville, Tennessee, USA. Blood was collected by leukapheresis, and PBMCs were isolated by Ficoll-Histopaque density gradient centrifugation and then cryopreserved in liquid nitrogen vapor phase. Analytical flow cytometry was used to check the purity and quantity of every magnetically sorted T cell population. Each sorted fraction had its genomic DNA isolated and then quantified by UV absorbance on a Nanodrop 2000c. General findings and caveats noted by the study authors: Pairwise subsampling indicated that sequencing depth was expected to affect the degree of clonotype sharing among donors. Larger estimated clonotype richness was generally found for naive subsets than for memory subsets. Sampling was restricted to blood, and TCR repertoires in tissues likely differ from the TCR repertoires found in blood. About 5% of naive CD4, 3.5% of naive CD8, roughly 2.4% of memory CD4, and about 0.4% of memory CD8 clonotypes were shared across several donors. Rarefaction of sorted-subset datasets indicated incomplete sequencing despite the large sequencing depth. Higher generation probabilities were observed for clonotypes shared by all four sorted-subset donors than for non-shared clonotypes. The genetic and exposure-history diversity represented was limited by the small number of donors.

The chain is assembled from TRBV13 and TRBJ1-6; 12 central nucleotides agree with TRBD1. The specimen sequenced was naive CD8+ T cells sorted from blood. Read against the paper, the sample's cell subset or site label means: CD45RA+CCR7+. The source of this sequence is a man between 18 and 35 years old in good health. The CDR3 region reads CASSLEGTGGRYNSPLHF. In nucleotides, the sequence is TGTGCCAGCAGCTTAGAGGGGACAGGGGGCAGGTATAATTCACCCCTCCACTTT.